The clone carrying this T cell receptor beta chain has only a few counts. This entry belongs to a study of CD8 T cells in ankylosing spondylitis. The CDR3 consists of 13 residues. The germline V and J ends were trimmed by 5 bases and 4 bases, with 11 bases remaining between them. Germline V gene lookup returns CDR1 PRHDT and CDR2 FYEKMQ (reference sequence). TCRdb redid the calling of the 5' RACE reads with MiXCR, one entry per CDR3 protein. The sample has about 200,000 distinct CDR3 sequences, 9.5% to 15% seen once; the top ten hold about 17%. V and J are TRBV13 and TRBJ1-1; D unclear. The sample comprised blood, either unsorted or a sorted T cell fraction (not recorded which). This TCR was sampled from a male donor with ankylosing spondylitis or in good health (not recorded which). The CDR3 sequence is CASSPLEGTEAFF. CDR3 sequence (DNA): TGTGCCAGCAGCCCCTTAGAAGGCACTGAAGCTTTCTTT.